The rows below give T cell receptor beta chains drawn from one sample of a study of monozygotic twins with inflammatory bowel disease. TCRdb reanalyzed the 5' RACE reads, giving one entry per CDR3 protein sequence and no DNA. Recorded here are hundreds of thousands of distinct CDR3 sequences; the top ten clones represent over 5.5%. The sequencing input was blood. These TCRs come from a human donor with ulcerative colitis or Crohn's disease, or a healthy co-twin of an affected twin (not recorded which). Both conserved end residues are part of each CDR3.

v_call: TRBV7-9; j_call: TRBJ2-7; cdr3_aa: CASSLVKGQGVNEQYF
v_call: TRBV6-5; j_call: TRBJ2-7; cdr3_aa: CASSYSAGATYEQYF
v_call: TRBV7-9; j_call: TRBJ1-5; cdr3_aa: CASSPAGGRPQHF
v_call: TRBV7-2; j_call: TRBJ2-3; cdr3_aa: CASSWGGGVHTDTQYF
v_call: TRBV7-9; j_call: TRBJ1-5; cdr3_aa: CASSSDRSFYQPQHF
v_call: TRBV18; j_call: TRBJ2-4; cdr3_aa: CASSPPSLAKNIQYF
v_call: TRBV7-2; j_call: TRBJ2-3; cdr3_aa: CASSTGQGADTQYF
v_call: TRBV13; j_call: TRBJ2-7; cdr3_aa: CASSLGQQTLIYEQYF
v_call: TRBV2; j_call: TRBJ1-4; cdr3_aa: CASSVRPGGNEKLFF
v_call: TRBV7-2; j_call: TRBJ1-1; cdr3_aa: CASSLESSGGTEAFF
v_call: TRBV9; j_call: TRBJ2-3; cdr3_aa: CASSDPRTSGGNTDTQYF
v_call: TRBV7-9; j_call: TRBJ2-7; cdr3_aa: CASNLVGSYEQYF
v_call: TRBV5-1; j_call: TRBJ1-1; cdr3_aa: CASSLWVGTEPTEAFF
v_call: TRBV7-2; j_call: TRBJ2-3; cdr3_aa: CASSLNTGTTDTQYF
v_call: TRBV7-2; j_call: TRBJ1-2; cdr3_aa: CASSLGTARGGYTF
v_call: TRBV7-9; j_call: TRBJ1-2; cdr3_aa: CASNHSRDAYGYTF
v_call: TRBV5-1; j_call: TRBJ2-2; cdr3_aa: CASSSGGLYTGELFF
v_call: TRBV24-1; j_call: TRBJ2-3; cdr3_aa: CATSDPSGTVDSRDTQYF
v_call: TRBV24-1; j_call: TRBJ1-4; cdr3_aa: CATSDSQAATNEKLFF
v_call: TRBV27; j_call: TRBJ2-1; cdr3_aa: CASSFSVGGPYNEQFF
v_call: TRBV7-2; j_call: TRBJ2-3; cdr3_aa: CASTVPGQVSQYF
v_call: TRBV18; j_call: TRBJ2-1; cdr3_aa: CASSALLQGNYNEQFF
v_call: TRBV18; j_call: TRBJ2-7; cdr3_aa: CASSKTGSDEQYF
v_call: TRBV7-2; j_call: TRBJ2-7; cdr3_aa: CASSPGTEISYEQYF
v_call: TRBV28; j_call: TRBJ2-1; cdr3_aa: CASSLILAGGEQFF
v_call: TRBV7-3; j_call: TRBJ2-3; cdr3_aa: CASSLTLGGADTQYF
v_call: TRBV6-2/TRBV6-3; j_call: TRBJ2-7; cdr3_aa: CASSWTSGRSYEQYF
v_call: TRBV9; j_call: TRBJ2-5; cdr3_aa: CASSVEGVQETQYF
v_call: TRBV7-2; j_call: TRBJ2-1; cdr3_aa: CASTSQTAINEQFF
v_call: TRBV21-1; j_call: TRBJ2-5; cdr3_aa: CASSKLVRRETQYF
v_call: TRBV20-1; j_call: TRBJ2-1; cdr3_aa: CSAVKNSNNEQFF
v_call: TRBV6-5; j_call: TRBJ2-7; cdr3_aa: CASSYSTSGGYYEQYF
v_call: TRBV4-3; j_call: TRBJ2-2; cdr3_aa: CASSRQTGGLNTGELFF
v_call: TRBV12-3/TRBV12-4; j_call: TRBJ2-7; cdr3_aa: CASSFERGKYEQYF
v_call: TRBV7-2; j_call: TRBJ2-3; cdr3_aa: CASSADRTDTQYF
v_call: TRBV7-9; j_call: TRBJ2-5; cdr3_aa: CASSLSVYQETQYF
v_call: TRBV10-3; j_call: TRBJ2-1; cdr3_aa: CAIKAQQKNEQFF
v_call: TRBV7-9; j_call: TRBJ2-1; cdr3_aa: CASSYDLTGRLNEQFF
v_call: TRBV6-1; j_call: TRBJ1-2; cdr3_aa: CASTENLKGWRMSYGYTF
v_call: TRBV20-1; j_call: TRBJ1-5; cdr3_aa: CSASRQGSNQPQHF